These 22 T cell receptor beta chains were sequenced from one sample in a study of T-cell reconstitution after alpha-beta-depleted transplantation in children. Preparing the TCRbeta library involved the use of unique molecular identifiers. TCRdb reanalysed the PCR reads using MiXCR and keeps one entry per CDR3 protein. The profile shows fewer than 200,000 distinct CDR3 sequences, about 6.3% of them singletons. The material sequenced was PBMCs from the stem cell graft donor, taken from the stem cell graft. The source is a human donor who donated a stem cell graft to a child with Wiskott-Aldrich syndrome.

This clonotype was seen many times. The V gene is TRBV7-2, the J gene TRBJ2-1; D gene uncertain. Per germline, CDR1 SGHTA and CDR2 FQGNSA. V lost 4 bases to trimming and J lost 0 bases, with 4 bases between them. The CDR3 is 13 amino acids. In DNA form, the CDR3 reads TGTGCCAGCAGCTATGACTCCTACAATGAGCAGTTCTTC. This codes for CASSYDSYNEQFF.

In its sample, this clonotype was seen a few times. The chain carries TRBV4-2 and TRBJ2-7, with 14 bases matching TRBD2. This CDR3 is built from 20 residues. Per the germline V gene, CDR1 is LGHNA and CDR2 is YNFKEQ. V gave up 3 bases and J gave up 0 bases; unmatched junction bases: 13. DNA for the CDR3: TGTGCCAGCAGCCACTCGGGACTAGCGGGAGACCGGGGCCTCTCCTACGAGCAGTACTTC. This codes for CASSHSGLAGDRGLSYEQYF.

This clonotype was found many times. V and J are TRBV27 and TRBJ1-1; TRBD1 matches 7 bases. CDR1 and CDR2 (germline): MNHEY, SMNVEV (reference sequence). The CDR3 loop spans 17 amino acids. The V segment lost 6 bases and the J segment 5 bases; nucleotides outside the gene matches: 18. The CDR3 DNA reads TGTGCCAGCAGCTTAGGGGGCGGGGCAGGGCTGGGGACTGAAGCTTTCTTT. It encodes CASSLGGGAGLGTEAFF.

As regards this clonotype: This may come from a read error, since a much larger clone is one base off. The CDR3 ends on some other residue instead of the conserved phenylalanine or tryptophan, so this is likely a read error. The chain uses TRBV12-3 or TRBV12-4 and TRBJ1-5; D remains ambiguous. The CDR3 contains 15 residues. Trimming stripped 2 bases from V and 2 bases from J, with 10 bases between. CDR3 in amino acids: CASSLSRQGNQPQHS. CDR3 DNA: TGTGCCAGCAGTTTAAGTCGGCAGGGCAATCAGCCCCAGCATTCT.

The V call is TRBV7-2, the J call TRBJ2-7; possibly TRBD2 for D (5 bases). The CDR3 has 14 residues. The ends were cut back, 2 bases at V and 4 bases at J, with 12 bases in the middle. Germline V gene lookup returns CDR1 SGHTA and CDR2 FQGNSA. The CDR3, as DNA: TGTGCCAGCAGCTTATCCGAATCGGGGTACGAGCAGTACTTC. Translated, it gives CASSLSESGYEQYF.

Concerning this clonotype itself: A much bigger clone sits one base away, suggesting this may be a read error. This chain connects TRBV29-1 to TRBJ2-7; 8 nucleotides line up with TRBD1. Germline CDR1 and CDR2: SQVTM and ANQGSEA. After removal of 6 bases from V and 3 bases from J, the junction contained 10 bases not matched to a gene. The length of the CDR3 is 14 residues. The CDR3 DNA is TGCAGCGTCTCCTTTGACAGGGGAAACTACGAGCAGTACTTC. It specifies CSVSFDRGNYEQYF.

This clonotype was counted ten times or more. J is TRBJ2-1 and V is TRBV6-6; D not resolved. The CDR3 loop spans 12 amino acids. Trimming removed 7 bases from V and 10 bases from J, with 14 bases in between. Looked up from germline, CDR1 is MNHNY and CDR2 is SVGAGI (reference sequence). The CDR3 DNA is TGTGCCAGCACCCTGGGCCTTCAAGAGCAGTTCTTC. It is translated as CASTLGLQEQFF.

A few counts support this clonotype. The V and J genes are TRBV20-1 and TRBJ1-1; 8 nucleotides align to TRBD1. CDR1 is DFQATT, CDR2 SNEGSKA, per germline (reference sequence). The CDR3 contains 15 residues. The trim removed 7 bases at V and 4 bases at J, leaving 14 bases unmatched. CDR3 loop: CSVRTGGWRLTEAFF. The CDR3, as DNA: TGCAGTGTTCGAACAGGGGGGTGGCGTCTCACTGAAGCTTTCTTT.

This clonotype was found a few times. The genes are TRBV15 and TRBJ2-5, with D possibly TRBD2 on 5 matching bases. The CDR3 extends over 14 amino acids. Germline CDR1 reads LNHNV; CDR2 reads YYDKDF (reference sequence). Trimming left V 1 base short and J 7 bases short, with 13 bases between. The CDR3 DNA sequence: TGTGCCACCAGCAGAGCTGGACTCCCGCCGACCCAGTACTTC. Encoded protein: CATSRAGLPPTQYF.

This clonotype was counted many times. The chain is built from TRBV5-1 and TRBJ2-3; D gene ambiguous. CDR3 length: 12 residues. Trimming stripped 5 bases from V and 4 bases from J, with 8 bases between. Per germline, CDR1 SGHRS and CDR2 YFSETQ. The CDR3, as DNA: TGCGCCAGCAGGGCGGAATCAGATACGCAGTATTTT. Amino acids: CASRAESDTQYF.

In its sample, this clonotype was seen many times. The rearrangement uses TRBV24-1 and TRBJ2-1; 9 bases line up with TRBD1. Per germline, CDR1 KGHDR and CDR2 SFDVKD. The length of the CDR3 is 16 residues. J was trimmed by 8 bases and V by 4 bases; bases with no gene match: 11. In DNA, the CDR3 is TGTGCCACCAGTGAGCTCTCCGGGACAGGGTATGATGAGCAGTTCTTC. Protein: CATSELSGTGYDEQFF.

This clonotype was seen repeatedly, ten times or more. The chain links TRBV6-5 to TRBJ2-2; 8 bases map to TRBD2. Germline V gene data show CDR1 as MNHEY and CDR2 as SVGAGI. The CDR3 has 15 residues. Unmatched junction bases numbered 4, after V lost 1 base and J lost 6 bases. The CDR3 DNA is TGTGCCAGCAGTTACTTTAGCGGGGTAGCCGGGGAGCTGTTTTTT. As protein: CASSYFSGVAGELFF.

This clonotype was recorded at least ten times. The genes are TRBV12-3 or TRBV12-4 and TRBJ2-1, with D maybe TRBD1 (6 bases). This CDR3 is 17 amino acids long. V lost 2 bases and J lost 4, with 18 bases in between. This chain's CDR3 is CASSLTFPGTKYNEQFF. CDR3 sequence (DNA): TGTGCCAGCAGTTTAACATTTCCGGGGACAAAGTACAATGAGCAGTTCTTC.

The V call is TRBV7-9, the J call TRBJ2-2; 14 bases agree with TRBD2. Germline assignment: CDR1 SEHNR and CDR2 FQNEAQ (reference sequence). The CDR3 loop spans 17 amino acids. J was trimmed by 5 bases and V by 5 bases; bases with no gene match: 7. The CDR3 here is CASSRPGLAGETGELFF. CDR3 nucleotide sequence: TGTGCCAGCAGCCGCCCGGGACTAGCGGGAGAAACCGGGGAGCTGTTTTTT.

This clonotype was detected many times. The CDR3 DNA follows: TGCGCCAGCAGCTTGTTTACGGACACCGGGGAGCTGTTTTTT. The encoded protein is CASSLFTDTGELFF. V usage is TRBV5-1 and J usage is TRBJ2-2; D unclear. CDR3 size: 14 residues. V was shortened by 1 base and J by 3 bases, with 7 bases between the two germline ends. In germline, CDR1 is SGHRS, CDR2 YFSETQ. Drawing the rest from reference TRBV5-1 and TRBJ2-2, the complete variable domain is KAGVTQTPRYLIKTRGQQVTLSCSPISGHRSVSWYQQTPGQGLQFLFEYFSETQRNKGNFPGRFSGRQFSNSRSEMNVSTLELGDSALYLCASSLFTDTGELFFGEGSRLTVL.

This clonotype was picked up many times. V usage is TRBV15 and J usage is TRBJ2-4; D is ambiguous. The V end lost 0 bases, the J end lost 3 bases, and 9 bases lay between the germline ends. CDR3 length: 15 residues. From germline, CDR1 is LNHNV and CDR2 YYDKDF (reference sequence). The chain's CDR3 is CATSRDSGIKNIQYF. The CDR3 DNA reads TGTGCCACCAGCAGAGATTCGGGTATCAAAAACATTCAGTACTTC.

The sample holds many counts of this clonotype. The genes are TRBV7-9 and TRBJ1-6, with a tentative D call TRBD1 (5 bases). V gave up 5 bases and J gave up 10 bases, with 18 bases separating them. The CDR3 sequence is 15 residues long. Germline values: CDR1 SEHNR, CDR2 FQNEAQ (reference sequence). Here the CDR3 DNA reads TGTGCCAGCAGCCCTTCGAGCATCAGGGAATCACCCCTCCACTTT. Translation: CASSPSSIRESPLHF. Based on the CDR3 plus reference TRBV7-9 and TRBJ1-6, the full variable domain is DTGVSQNPRHKITKRGQNVTFRCDPISEHNRLYWYRQTLGQGPEFLTYFQNEAQLEKSRLLSDRFSAERPKGSFSTLEIQRTEQGDSAMYLCASSPSSIRESPLHFGNGTRLTVT.

V is TRBV5-1 and J is TRBJ2-2, with 8 bases matching TRBD1. The germline gives CDR1 SGHRS, CDR2 YFSETQ. This CDR3 is 15 amino acids long. Trimming took 3 bases from V and 0 from J; bases not matched to a gene: 1. The chain's CDR3 is CASSSDRANTGELFF. CDR3 nucleotides: TGCGCCAGCAGCTCGGACAGGGCGAACACCGGGGAGCTGTTTTTT.

At least ten counts were recorded for this clonotype. The V call is TRBV20-1, the J call TRBJ1-5; no clear D. The CDR3 is made up of 12 amino acids. CDR1 and CDR2 from the germline V gene are DFQATT and SNEGSKA (reference sequence). V was pared by 5 bases and J by 0 bases, with 5 bases between. CDR3 DNA: TGCAGTGCTGGTTCTAGCAATCAGCCCCAGCATTTT. Its translation: CSAGSSNQPQHF.

This clonotype was picked up many times. The CDR3 carries no conserved terminal phenylalanine or tryptophan, so it likely arises from a read error. Because the CDR3's place on the DNA is in doubt, the DNA is left out and the CDR3 is given as listed by TCRdb. The chain recombines TRBV12-3 or TRBV12-4 with TRBJ2-7; the table's D call of TRBD1 was not tested on the DNA. The CDR3 has 13 residues if both end residues are counted. The CDR3 spells CASSLGATVPLFL.

This clonotype was seen many times. The chain joins TRBV12-3 or TRBV12-4 to TRBJ2-7; 7 bases match TRBD2. Trimming removed 6 bases from V and 9 bases from J; junction bases left unmatched: 5. This CDR3 spans 11 amino acids. The CDR3, as DNA: TGTGCCAGCAGCCCGGGCGGGGGGCAGTACTTC. Amino acids: CASSPGGGQYF.

This clonotype showed up just a few times. The CDR3 loop reads CASSPLHRLSTEAFF. CDR3 DNA sequence: TGTGCCAGTAGTCCTCTTCACCGGCTGAGCACTGAAGCTTTCTTT. The chain employs TRBV19 and TRBJ1-1; D is undetermined. The CDR3 spans 15 residues. Germline V gene lookup returns CDR1 LNHDA and CDR2 SQIVND (reference sequence). Trimming took 5 bases from V and 4 from J, leaving 17 bases between them. Using reference TRBV19 and TRBJ1-1 for the parts outside the CDR3, the full variable domain is DGGITQSPKYLFRKEGQNVTLSCEQNLNHDAMYWYRQDPGQGLRLIYYSQIVNDFQKGDIAEGYSVSREKKESFPLTVTSAQKNPTAFYLCASSPLHRLSTEAFFGQGTRLTVV.